The clone carrying this T cell receptor (beta chain) was observed a single time. This entry is derived from a study of T cell changes during pregnancy in multiple sclerosis. The protocol was immunoSEQ multiplex PCR, while the TCRdb copy is restricted to in-frame clones and leaves out a portion. The table lists roughly 61,000 clones, less than 95% of them singletons. V was clipped by 4 bases and J by 1 base; unmatched bases: 10. Per the germline V gene, CDR1 is SGHRS and CDR2 is YFSETQ. This CDR3 spans 18 amino acids. Sequencing used CD8+ T cells from peripheral blood mononuclear cells, obtained after pregnancy. The rearrangement uses TRBV5-1 and TRBJ2-3; TRBD2 aligns across 12 bases. This TCR was sampled from a female donor with multiple sclerosis, enrolled in a pregnancy study. The CDR3 region has the DNA TGCGCCAGCAGCCCCGGACTAGCGGGGTTCTCTCGCACAGATACGCAGTATTTT. As protein: CASSPGLAGFSRTDTQYF.